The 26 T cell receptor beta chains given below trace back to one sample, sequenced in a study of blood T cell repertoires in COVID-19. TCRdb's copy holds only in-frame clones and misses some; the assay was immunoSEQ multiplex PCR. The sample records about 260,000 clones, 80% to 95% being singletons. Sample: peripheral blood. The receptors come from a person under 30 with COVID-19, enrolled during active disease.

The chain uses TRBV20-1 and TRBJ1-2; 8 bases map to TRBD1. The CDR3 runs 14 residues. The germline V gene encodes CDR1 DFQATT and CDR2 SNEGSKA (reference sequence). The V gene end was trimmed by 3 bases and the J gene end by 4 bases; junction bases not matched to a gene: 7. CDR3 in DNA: TGCAGTGCTAGTAAATCCGGACAGGGCTATGGCTACACCTTC. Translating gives CSASKSGQGYGYTF.

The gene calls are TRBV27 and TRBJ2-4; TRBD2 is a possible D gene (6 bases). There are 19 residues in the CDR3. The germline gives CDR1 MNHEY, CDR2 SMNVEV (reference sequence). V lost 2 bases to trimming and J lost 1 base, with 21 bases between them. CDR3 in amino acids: CASSLRSGLKGKAKNIQYF. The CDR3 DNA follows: TGTGCCAGCAGTTTACGTAGCGGACTTAAAGGGAAGGCCAAAAACATTCAGTACTTC.

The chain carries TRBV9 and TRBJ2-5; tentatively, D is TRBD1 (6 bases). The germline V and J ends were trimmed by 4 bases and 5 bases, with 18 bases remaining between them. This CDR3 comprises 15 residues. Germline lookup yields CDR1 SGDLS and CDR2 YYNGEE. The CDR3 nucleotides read TGTGCCAGCAGCCCGAGGGACACCTATCGGGAGACCCAGTACTTC. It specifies CASSPRDTYRETQYF.

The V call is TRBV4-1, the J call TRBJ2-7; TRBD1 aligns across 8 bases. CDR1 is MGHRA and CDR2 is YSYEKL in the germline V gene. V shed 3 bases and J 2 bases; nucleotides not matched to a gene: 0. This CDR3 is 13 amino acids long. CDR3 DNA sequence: TGCGCCAGCAGCCAGGGACAGGCCTACGAGCAGTACTTC. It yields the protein CASSQGQAYEQYF.

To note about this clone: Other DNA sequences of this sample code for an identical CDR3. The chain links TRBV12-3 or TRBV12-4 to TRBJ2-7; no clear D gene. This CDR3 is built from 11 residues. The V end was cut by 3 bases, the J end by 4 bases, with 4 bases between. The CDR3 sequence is CASSFSYEQYF. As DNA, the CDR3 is TGTGCCAGCAGTTTCTCTTACGAGCAGTACTTC.

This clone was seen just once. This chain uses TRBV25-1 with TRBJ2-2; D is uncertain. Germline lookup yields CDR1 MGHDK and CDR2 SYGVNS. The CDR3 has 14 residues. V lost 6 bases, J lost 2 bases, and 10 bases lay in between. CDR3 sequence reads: CASRPLNNTGELFF. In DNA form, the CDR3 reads TGTGCCAGCAGACCACTCAATAACACCGGGGAGCTGTTTTTT.

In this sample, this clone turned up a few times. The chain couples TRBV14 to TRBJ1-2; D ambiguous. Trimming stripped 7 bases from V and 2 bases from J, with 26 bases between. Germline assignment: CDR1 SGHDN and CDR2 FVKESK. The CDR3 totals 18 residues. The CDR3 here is CASKKKSPRLLPNYGYTF. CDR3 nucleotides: TGTGCCAGCAAAAAGAAAAGCCCCAGACTCCTTCCGAACTATGGCTACACCTTC.

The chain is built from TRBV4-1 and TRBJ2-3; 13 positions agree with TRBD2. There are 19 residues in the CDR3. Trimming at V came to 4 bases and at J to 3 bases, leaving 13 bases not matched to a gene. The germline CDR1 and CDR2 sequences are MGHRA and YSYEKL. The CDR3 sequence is CASSLRYTRTSGSTDTQYF. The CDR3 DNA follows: TGCGCCAGCAGCCTTCGGTACACCCGGACTAGCGGGAGTACAGATACGCAGTATTTT.

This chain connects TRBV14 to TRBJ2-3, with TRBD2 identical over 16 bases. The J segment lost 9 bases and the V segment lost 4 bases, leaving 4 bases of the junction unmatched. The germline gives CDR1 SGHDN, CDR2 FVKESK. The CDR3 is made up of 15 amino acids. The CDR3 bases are TGTGCCAGCAGCCCCGGGACTAGCGGGGGGGAGACGCAGTATTTT. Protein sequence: CASSPGTSGGETQYF. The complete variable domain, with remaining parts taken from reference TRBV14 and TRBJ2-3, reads EAGVTQFPSHSVIEKGQTVTLRCDPISGHDNLYWYRRVMGKEIKFLLHFVKESKQDESGMPNNRFLAERTGGTYSTLKVQPAELEDSGVYFCASSPGTSGGETQYFGPGTRLTVL.

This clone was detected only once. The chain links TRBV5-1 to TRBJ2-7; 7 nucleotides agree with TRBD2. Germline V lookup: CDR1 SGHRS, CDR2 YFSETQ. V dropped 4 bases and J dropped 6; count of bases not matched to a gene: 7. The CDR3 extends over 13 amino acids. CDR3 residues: CASSRAGAGEQYF. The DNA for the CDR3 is TGCGCCAGCAGCCGGGCGGGAGCGGGCGAGCAGTACTTC.

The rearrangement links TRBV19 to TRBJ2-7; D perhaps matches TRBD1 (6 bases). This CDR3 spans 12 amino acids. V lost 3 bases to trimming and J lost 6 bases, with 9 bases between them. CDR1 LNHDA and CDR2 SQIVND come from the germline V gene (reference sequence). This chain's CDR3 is CASSIFRGEQYF. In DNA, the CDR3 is TGTGCCAGTAGTATCTTCAGGGGCGAGCAGTACTTC.

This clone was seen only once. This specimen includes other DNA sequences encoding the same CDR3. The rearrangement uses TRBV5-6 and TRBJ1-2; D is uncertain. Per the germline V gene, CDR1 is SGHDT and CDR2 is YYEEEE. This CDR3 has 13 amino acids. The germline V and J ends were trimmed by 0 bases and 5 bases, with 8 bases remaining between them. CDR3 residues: CASSLGRGYGYTF. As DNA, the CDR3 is TGTGCCAGCAGCTTGGGGCGGGGATATGGCTACACCTTC.

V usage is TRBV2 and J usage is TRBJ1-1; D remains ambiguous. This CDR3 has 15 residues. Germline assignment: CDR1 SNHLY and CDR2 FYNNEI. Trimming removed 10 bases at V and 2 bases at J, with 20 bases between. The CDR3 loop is CATRVGRVVNTEAFF. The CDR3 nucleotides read TGTGCCACGAGGGTGGGGAGGGTTGTAAACACTGAAGCTTTCTTT.

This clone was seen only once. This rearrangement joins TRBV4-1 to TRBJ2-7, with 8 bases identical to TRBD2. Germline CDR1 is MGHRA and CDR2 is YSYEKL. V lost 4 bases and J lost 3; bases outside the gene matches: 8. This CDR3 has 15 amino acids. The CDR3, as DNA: TGCGCCAGCAGCCCGGGGGGGAGTGGACGCTACGAGCAGTACTTC. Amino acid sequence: CASSPGGSGRYEQYF.

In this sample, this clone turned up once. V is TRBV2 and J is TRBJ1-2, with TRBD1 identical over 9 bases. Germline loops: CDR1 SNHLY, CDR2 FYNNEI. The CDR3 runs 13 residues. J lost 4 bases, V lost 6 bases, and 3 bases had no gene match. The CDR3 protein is CASSRTGVYGYTF. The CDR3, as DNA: TGTGCCAGCAGCCGGACAGGGGTCTATGGCTACACCTTC. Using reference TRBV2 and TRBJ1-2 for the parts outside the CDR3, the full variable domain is EPEVTQTPSHQVTQMGQEVILRCVPISNHLYFYWYRQILGQKVEFLVSFYNNEISEKSEIFDDQFSVERPDGSNFTLKIRSTKLEDSAMYFCASSRTGVYGYTFGSGTRLTVV.

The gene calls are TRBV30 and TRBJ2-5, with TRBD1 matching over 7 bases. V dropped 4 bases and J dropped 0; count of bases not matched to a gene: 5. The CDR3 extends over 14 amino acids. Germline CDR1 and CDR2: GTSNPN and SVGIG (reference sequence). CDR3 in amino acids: CAWMPGGYQETQYF. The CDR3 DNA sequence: TGTGCCTGGATGCCAGGGGGTTACCAAGAGACCCAGTACTTC.

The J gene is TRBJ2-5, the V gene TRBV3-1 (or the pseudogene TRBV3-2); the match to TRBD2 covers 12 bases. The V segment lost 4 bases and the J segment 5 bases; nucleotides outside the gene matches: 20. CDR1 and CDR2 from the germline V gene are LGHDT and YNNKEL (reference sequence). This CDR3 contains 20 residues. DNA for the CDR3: TGTGCCAGCAGCCGCACATCATGGGCTAGCGGGAGGGGGGGGTATGAGACCCAGTACTTC. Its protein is CASSRTSWASGRGGYETQYF.

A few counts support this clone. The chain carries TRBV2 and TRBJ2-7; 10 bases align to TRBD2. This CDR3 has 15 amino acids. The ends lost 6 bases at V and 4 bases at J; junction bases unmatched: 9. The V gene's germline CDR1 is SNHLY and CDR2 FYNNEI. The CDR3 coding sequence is TGTGCCAGCAGCCCCCTGGCTAGCGGGAGTTACGAGCAGTACTTC. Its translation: CASSPLASGSYEQYF. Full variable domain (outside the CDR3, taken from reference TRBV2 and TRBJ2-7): EPEVTQTPSHQVTQMGQEVILRCVPISNHLYFYWYRQILGQKVEFLVSFYNNEISEKSEIFDDQFSVERPDGSNFTLKIRSTKLEDSAMYFCASSPLASGSYEQYFGPGTRLTVT.

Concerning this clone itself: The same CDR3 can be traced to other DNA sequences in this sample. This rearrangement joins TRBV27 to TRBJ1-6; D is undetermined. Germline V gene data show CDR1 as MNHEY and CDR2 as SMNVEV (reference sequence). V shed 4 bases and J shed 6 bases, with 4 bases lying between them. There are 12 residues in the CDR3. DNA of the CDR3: TGTGCCAGCAGTTCGAGTAATTCACCCCTCCACTTT. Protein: CASSSSNSPLHF.

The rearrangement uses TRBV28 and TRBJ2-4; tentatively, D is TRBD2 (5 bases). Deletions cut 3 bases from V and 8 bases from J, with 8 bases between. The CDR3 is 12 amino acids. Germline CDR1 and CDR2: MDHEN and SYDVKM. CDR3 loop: CASSFGNDIQYF. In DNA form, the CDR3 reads TGTGCCAGCAGTTTCGGGAATGACATTCAGTACTTC. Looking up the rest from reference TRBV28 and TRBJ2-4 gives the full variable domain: DVKVTQSSRYLVKRTGEKVFLECVQDMDHENMFWYRQDPGLGLRLIYFSYDVKMKEKGDIPEGYSVSREKKERFSLILESASTNQTSMYLCASSFGNDIQYFGAGTRLSVL.

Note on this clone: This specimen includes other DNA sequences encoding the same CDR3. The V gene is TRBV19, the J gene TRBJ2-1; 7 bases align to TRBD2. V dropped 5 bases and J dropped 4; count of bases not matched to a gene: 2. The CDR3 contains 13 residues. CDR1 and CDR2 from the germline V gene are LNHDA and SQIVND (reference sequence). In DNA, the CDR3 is TGTGCCAGTAGTTCGGGAGGATACAATGAGCAGTTCTTC. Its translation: CASSSGGYNEQFF.

The CDR3 DNA is TGTGCCTGGAGTCCCCGGGCGGGTCTTTTCCAGCCCCAGCATTTT. Its protein is CAWSPRAGLFQPQHF. V and J are TRBV30 and TRBJ1-5; D unresolved. The CDR3 covers 15 residues. Germline V gives CDR1 GTSNPN, CDR2 SVGIG (reference sequence). Trimming took 2 bases from V and 7 from J, leaving 18 bases between them.

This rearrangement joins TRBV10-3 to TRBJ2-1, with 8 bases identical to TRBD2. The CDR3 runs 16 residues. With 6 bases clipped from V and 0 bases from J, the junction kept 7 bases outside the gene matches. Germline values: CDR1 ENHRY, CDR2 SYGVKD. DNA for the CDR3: TGTGCCATCAGGGGTGGGAGCGGGAGCTCCTACAATGAGCAGTTCTTC. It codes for CAIRGGSGSSYNEQFF.

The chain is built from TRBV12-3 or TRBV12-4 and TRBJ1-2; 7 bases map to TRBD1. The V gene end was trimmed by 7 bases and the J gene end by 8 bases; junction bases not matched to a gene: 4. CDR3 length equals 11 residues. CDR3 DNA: TGTGCCAGCACTTCAGGGGGAGGCTACACCTTC. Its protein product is CASTSGGGYTF.

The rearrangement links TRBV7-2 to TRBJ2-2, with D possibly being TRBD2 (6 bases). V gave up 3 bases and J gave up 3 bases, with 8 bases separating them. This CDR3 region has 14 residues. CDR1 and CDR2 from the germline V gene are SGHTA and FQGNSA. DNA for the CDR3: TGTGCCAGCAGCTTGGACTATCACACCGGGGAGCTGTTTTTT. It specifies CASSLDYHTGELFF.

This chain's CDR3 is CARDPGREEMNTEAFF. The CDR3, as DNA: TGCGCCAGGGATCCGGGACGGGAGGAGATGAACACTGAAGCTTTCTTT. The rearrangement uses TRBV10-1 and TRBJ1-1, with D possibly TRBD1 on 5 matching bases. Germline V gives CDR1 WNHNN, CDR2 SYGVQD (reference sequence). This CDR3 comprises 16 residues. Trimming cost V 9 bases and J 0 bases, with 20 bases left between them.